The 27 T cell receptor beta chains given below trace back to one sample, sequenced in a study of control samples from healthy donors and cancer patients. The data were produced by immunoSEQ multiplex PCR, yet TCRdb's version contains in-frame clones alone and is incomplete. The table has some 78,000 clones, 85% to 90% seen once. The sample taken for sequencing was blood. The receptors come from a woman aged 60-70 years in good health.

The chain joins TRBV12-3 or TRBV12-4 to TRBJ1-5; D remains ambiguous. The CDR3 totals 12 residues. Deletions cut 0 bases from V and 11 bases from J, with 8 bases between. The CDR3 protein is CASSLAGSSQHF. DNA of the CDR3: TGTGCCAGCAGTTTAGCGGGCTCCTCCCAGCATTTT.

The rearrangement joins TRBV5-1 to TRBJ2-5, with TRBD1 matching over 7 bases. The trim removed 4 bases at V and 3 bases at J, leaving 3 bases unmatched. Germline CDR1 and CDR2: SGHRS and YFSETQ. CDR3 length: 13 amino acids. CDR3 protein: CASSAGTEETQYF. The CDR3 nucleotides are TGCGCCAGCAGCGCAGGGACAGAAGAGACCCAGTACTTC.

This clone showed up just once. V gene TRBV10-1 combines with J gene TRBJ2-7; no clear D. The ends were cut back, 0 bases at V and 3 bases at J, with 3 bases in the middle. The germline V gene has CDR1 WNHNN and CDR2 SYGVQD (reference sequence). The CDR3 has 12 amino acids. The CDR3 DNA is TGCGCCAGCAGTGAGTCTTACTACGAGCAGTACTTC. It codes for CASSESYYEQYF.

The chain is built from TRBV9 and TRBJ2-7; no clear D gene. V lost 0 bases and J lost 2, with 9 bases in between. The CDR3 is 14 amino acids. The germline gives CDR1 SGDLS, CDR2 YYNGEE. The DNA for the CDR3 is TGTGCCAGCAGCGTAGGGCGGAACCCCTACGAGCAGTACTTC. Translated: CASSVGRNPYEQYF.

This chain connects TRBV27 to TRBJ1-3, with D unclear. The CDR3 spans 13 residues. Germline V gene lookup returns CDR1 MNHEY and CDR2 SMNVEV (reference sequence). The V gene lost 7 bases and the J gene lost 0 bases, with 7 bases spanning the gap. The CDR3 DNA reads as TGTGCCAGCAAGCCTCCCTCTGGAAACACCATATATTTT. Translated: CASKPPSGNTIYF.

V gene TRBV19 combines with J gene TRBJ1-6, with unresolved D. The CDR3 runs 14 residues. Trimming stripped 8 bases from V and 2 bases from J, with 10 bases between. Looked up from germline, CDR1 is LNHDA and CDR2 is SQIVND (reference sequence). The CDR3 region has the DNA TGTGCCAGTCGTGAGGTAACCTATAATTCACCCCTCCACTTT. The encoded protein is CASREVTYNSPLHF.

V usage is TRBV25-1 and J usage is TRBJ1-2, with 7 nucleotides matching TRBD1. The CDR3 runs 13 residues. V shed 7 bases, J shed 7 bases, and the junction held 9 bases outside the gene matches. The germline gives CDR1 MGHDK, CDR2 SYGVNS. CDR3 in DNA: TGTGCCAGCACCATGCAGGGGGTCGGTGGCTACACCTTC. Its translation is CASTMQGVGGYTF.

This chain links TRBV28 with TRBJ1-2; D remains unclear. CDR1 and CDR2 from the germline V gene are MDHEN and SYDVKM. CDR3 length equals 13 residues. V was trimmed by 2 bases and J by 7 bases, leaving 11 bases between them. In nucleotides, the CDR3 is TGTGCCAGCAGTTTAGGGAACCCGGGTGGCTACACCTTC. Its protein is CASSLGNPGGYTF.

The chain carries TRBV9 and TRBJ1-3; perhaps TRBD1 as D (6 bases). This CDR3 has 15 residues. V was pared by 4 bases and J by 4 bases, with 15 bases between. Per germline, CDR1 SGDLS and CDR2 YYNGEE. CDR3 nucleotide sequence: TGTGCCAGCAGCCCACAAACAGGGACCGGAAACACCATATATTTT. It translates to CASSPQTGTGNTIYF.

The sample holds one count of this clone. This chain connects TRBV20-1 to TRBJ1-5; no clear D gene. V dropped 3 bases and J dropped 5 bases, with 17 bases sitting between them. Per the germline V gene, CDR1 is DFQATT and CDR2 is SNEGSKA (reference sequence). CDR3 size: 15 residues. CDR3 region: CSASDGFSRHQPQHF. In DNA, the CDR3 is TGCAGTGCTAGTGATGGTTTCTCTCGGCATCAGCCCCAGCATTTT.

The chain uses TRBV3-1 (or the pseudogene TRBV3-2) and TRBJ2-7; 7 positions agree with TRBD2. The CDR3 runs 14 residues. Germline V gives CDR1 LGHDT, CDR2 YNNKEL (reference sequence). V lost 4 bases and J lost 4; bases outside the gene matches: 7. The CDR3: CASSRGLVGYEQYF. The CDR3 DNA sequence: TGTGCCAGCAGCCGTGGACTAGTGGGGTACGAGCAGTACTTC.

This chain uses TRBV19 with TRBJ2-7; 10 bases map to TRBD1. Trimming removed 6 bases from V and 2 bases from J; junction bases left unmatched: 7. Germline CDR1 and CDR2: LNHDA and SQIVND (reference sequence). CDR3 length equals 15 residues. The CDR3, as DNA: TGTGCCAGTAGGCACCGGGACAGGGGACCCTACGAGCAGTACTTC. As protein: CASRHRDRGPYEQYF. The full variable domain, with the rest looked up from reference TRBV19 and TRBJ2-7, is DGGITQSPKYLFRKEGQNVTLSCEQNLNHDAMYWYRQDPGQGLRLIYYSQIVNDFQKGDIAEGYSVSREKKESFPLTVTSAQKNPTAFYLCASRHRDRGPYEQYFGPGTRLTVT.

The CDR3 DNA follows: TGTGCCAGAAGCTTGACAGGGCCGGGGTGCAATCAGCCCCAGCATTTT. This gives the protein CARSLTGPGCNQPQHF. The chain carries TRBV5-3 and TRBJ1-5; D is perhaps TRBD1 (6 bases). TRBV5-3 belongs to the ORF category, with a function that is uncertain. The V gene lost 1 base and the J gene lost 2 bases, with 13 bases spanning the gap. The CDR3 runs 16 residues.

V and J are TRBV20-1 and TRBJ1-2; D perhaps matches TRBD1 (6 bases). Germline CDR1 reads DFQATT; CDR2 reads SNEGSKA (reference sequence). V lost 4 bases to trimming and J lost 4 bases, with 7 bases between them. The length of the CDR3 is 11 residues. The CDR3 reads CSATGVYGYTF. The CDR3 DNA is TGCAGTGCTACAGGGGTCTATGGCTACACCTTC.

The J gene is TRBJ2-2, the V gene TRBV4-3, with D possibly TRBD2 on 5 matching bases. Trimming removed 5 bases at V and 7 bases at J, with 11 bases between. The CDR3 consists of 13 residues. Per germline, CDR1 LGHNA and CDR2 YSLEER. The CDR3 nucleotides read TGCGCCAGCAGCACGCGCCGGGGCGGGGAGCTGTTTTTT. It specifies CASSTRRGGELFF.

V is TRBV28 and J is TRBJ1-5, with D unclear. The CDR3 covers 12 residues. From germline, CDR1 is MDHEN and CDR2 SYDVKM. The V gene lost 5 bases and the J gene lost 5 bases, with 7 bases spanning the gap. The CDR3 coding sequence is TGTGCCAGCAGTCCAACCTATCAGCCCCAGCATTTT. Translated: CASSPTYQPQHF. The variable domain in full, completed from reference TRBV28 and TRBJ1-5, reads DVKVTQSSRYLVKRTGEKVFLECVQDMDHENMFWYRQDPGLGLRLIYFSYDVKMKEKGDIPEGYSVSREKKERFSLILESASTNQTSMYLCASSPTYQPQHFGDGTRLSIL.

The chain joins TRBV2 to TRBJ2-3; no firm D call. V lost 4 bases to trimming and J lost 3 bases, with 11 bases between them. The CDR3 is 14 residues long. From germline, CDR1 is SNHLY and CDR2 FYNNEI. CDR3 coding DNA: TGTGCCAGCAGTGGGCGAGTTAGGACAGATACGCAGTATTTT. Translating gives CASSGRVRTDTQYF.

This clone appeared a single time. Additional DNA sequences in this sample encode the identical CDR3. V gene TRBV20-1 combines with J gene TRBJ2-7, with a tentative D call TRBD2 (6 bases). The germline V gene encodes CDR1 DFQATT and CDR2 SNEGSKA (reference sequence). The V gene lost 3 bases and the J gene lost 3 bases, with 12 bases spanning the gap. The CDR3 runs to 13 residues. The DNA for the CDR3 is TGCAGTGCTAGTGCAGGCGGGGTCTACGAGCAGTACTTC. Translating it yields CSASAGGVYEQYF.

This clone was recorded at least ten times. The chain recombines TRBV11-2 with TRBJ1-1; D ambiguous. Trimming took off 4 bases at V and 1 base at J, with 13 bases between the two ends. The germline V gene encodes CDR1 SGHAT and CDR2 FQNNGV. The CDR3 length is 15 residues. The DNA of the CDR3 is TGTGCCAGCAGCTCTAACCGGGCCACGAACACTGAAGCTTTCTTT. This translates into CASSSNRATNTEAFF.

CDR3 nucleotide sequence: TGTGCCAGCAGTGCAAAACAAACTAGCGGGAGGGCCGACAATGAGCAGTTCTTC. Amino acid sequence: CASSAKQTSGRADNEQFF. V is TRBV25-1 and J is TRBJ2-1; 13 bases agree with TRBD2. CDR1 and CDR2 (germline): MGHDK, SYGVNS. The CDR3 consists of 18 residues. The V gene end was trimmed by 4 bases and the J gene end by 5 bases; junction bases not matched to a gene: 11. The whole variable domain, filled in from reference TRBV25-1 and TRBJ2-1, reads EADIYQTPRYLVIGTGKKITLECSQTMGHDKMYWYQQDPGMELHLIHYSYGVNSTEKGDLSSESTVSRIRTEHFPLTLESARPSHTSQYLCASSAKQTSGRADNEQFFGPGTRLTVL.

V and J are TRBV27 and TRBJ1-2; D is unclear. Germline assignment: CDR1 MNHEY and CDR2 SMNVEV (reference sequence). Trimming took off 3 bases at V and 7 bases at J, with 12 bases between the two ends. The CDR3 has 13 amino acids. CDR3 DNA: TGTGCCAGCAGTTTGCGCAGGAATTCTGGCTACACCTTC. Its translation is CASSLRRNSGYTF.

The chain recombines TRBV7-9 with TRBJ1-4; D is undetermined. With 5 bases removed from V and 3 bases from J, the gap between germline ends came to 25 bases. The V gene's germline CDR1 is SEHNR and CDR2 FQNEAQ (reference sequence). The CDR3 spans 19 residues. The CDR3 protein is CASSPYRPTSGKANEKLFF. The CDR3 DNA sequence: TGTGCCAGCAGCCCCTACCGTCCAACCTCCGGCAAGGCTAATGAAAAACTGTTTTTT.

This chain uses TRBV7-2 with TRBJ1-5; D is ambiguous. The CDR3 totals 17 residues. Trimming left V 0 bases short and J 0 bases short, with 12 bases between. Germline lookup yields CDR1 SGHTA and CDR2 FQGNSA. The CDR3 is CASSLAASFYSNQPQHF. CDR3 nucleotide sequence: TGTGCCAGCAGCTTAGCGGCCTCCTTTTATAGCAATCAGCCCCAGCATTTT.

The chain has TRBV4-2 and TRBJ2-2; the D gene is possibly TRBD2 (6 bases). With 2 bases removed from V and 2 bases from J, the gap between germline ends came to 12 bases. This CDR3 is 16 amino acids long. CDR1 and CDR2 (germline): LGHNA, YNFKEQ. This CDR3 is CASSQPVADNTGELFF. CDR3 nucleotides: TGTGCCAGCAGCCAACCGGTAGCGGATAACACCGGGGAGCTGTTTTTT.

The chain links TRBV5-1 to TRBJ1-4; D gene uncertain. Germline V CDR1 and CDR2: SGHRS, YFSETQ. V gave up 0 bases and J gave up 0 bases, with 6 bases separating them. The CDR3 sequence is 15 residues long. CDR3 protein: CASSLAPTTNEKLFF. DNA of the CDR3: TGCGCCAGCAGCTTGGCTCCAACAACTAATGAAAAACTGTTTTTT.

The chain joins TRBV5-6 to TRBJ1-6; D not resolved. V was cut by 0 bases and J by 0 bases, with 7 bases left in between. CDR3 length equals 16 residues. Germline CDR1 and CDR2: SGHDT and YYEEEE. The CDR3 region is CASSLARSSYNSPLHF. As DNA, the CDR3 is TGTGCCAGCAGCTTGGCTAGGAGCTCCTATAATTCACCCCTCCACTTT.

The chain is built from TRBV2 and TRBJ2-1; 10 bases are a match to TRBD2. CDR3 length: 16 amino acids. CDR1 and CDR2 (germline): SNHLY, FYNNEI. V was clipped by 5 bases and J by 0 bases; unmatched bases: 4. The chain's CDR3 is CASSRGLAASYNEQFF. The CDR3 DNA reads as TGTGCCAGCAGTCGAGGACTAGCGGCCTCCTACAATGAGCAGTTCTTC.